Below, one T cell receptor beta chain is given with its context. The antigen remains undetermined. The length of the CDR3 is 13 residues. CDR1 SGHNT and CDR2 YYREEE come from the germline V gene (reference sequence). The V end lost 0 bases, the J end lost 7 bases, and 8 bases lay between the germline ends. The sample comes from a study of T cell responses to AZD1222 COVID-19 vaccine. Profiling relied on immunoSEQ multiplex PCR, and the TCRdb table lists in-frame clones only, not all of them. This table holds about 120,000 clones, approximately 90% found once. Study-wide points: Dominant at 160-218 and 743-854, vaccine-associated CD4 TCRs also spanned spike. Just six AZD1222 recipients tested seropositive at baseline. Clonal diversity may have been underestimated, and the donors were mostly white British, with more females than males.

The receptor was derived from an adult who received the MenACWY meningococcal vaccine as a control. The chain recombines TRBV5-4 with TRBJ2-1; no definite D call. The source material was peripheral blood, sampled 28 days after the second dose of the MenACWY control vaccine. In nucleotides, the CDR3 is TGTGCCAGCAGCTTGGCTCTACGGAATGAGCAGTTCTTC. Its translation is CASSLALRNEQFF.